Listed below are T cell receptor beta chains from one sample, sequenced in a study of T cell repertoires in cytomegalovirus infection. What these receptors recognize is not known. TCRdb passed the reads through MiXCR, listing each CDR3 protein once. The table shows 450,000 to 600,000 distinct CDR3 sequences, with roughly 46% occurring only once. The sample here was cultured PBMCs, taken from culture after CMV antigen stimulation. Source of these receptors: a human donor in good health (CMV status not recorded). Some clones in this sample may be carry-over from other donors' samples. The CDR3 runs from the conserved cysteine through the conserved F or W. Each record gives: D gene, V gene, clone size, J gene, CDR3 protein, CDR3 DNA. D genes are given only for firm matches. A row's size may be missing; if present it is once, few, many or a size class.

TRBD2	TRBV12-3/TRBV12-4	few	TRBJ2-5	CASIPGGGQETQYF	TGTGCCAGCATTCCCGGGGGGGGGCAAGAGACCCAGTACTTC
NA	TRBV12-3/TRBV12-4	few	TRBJ2-7	CASSFSLYEQYF	TGTGCCAGCAGTTTTTCCCTCTACGAGCAGTACTTC
NA	TRBV18	few	TRBJ1-1	CASSPAGMNTEAFF	TGTGCCAGCTCACCGGCAGGGATGAACACTGAAGCTTTCTTT
NA	TRBV5-4	few	TRBJ2-1	CASNRRVLPNEQFF	TGTGCCAGTAACCGGAGGGTACTGCCCAATGAGCAGTTCTTC
TRBD1	TRBV13	few	TRBJ2-7	CASSARVRQGSEQYF	TGTGCCAGCAGCGCGCGCGTTAGACAGGGATCCGAGCAGTACTTC
TRBD2	TRBV27	NA	TRBJ2-7	CASSLSSGRGTYEQYF	TGTGCCAGCAGTTTATCTAGCGGGAGAGGAACCTACGAGCAGTACTTC
TRBD2	TRBV2	NA	TRBJ2-3	CASRSGLAADTQYF	TGTGCCAGCAGGAGTGGGCTAGCGGCAGATACGCAGTATTTT
NA	TRBV6-1	NA	TRBJ1-1	CASGPWTEAFF	TGTGCCAGCGGCCCGTGGACTGAAGCTTTCTTT
NA	TRBV7-2	few	TRBJ2-3	CASSLQGSSTDTQYF	TGTGCCAGCAGCCTACAGGGCTCTAGCACAGATACGCAGTATTTT
TRBD1	TRBV7-2	few	TRBJ2-3	CASSRGQVSTDTQYF	TGTGCCAGCAGCCGAGGACAGGTCAGCACAGATACGCAGTATTTT
NA	TRBV6-1	NA	TRBJ2-7	CASSEAERGRGYEQYF	TGTGCCAGCAGTGAAGCGGAACGGGGCCGGGGATACGAGCAGTACTTC
NA	TRBV2	NA	TRBJ2-1	CASSDRVDAEQFF	TGTGCCAGCAGTGACAGGGTAGACGCTGAGCAGTTCTTC
TRBD2	TRBV7-8	few	TRBJ2-4	CASSPRLAGGLSGNIQYF	TGTGCCAGCAGCCCCAGACTAGCGGGGGGGCTGTCTGGGAACATTCAGTACTTC
TRBD2	TRBV7-9	NA	TRBJ2-7	CASSPIAGTSYEQYF	TGTGCCAGCAGCCCGATAGCGGGAACCTCCTACGAGCAGTACTTC
NA	TRBV6-1	few	TRBJ2-7	CAYGENEQYF	TGTGCTTACGGGGAGAACGAGCAGTACTTC
NA	TRBV6-1	many	TRBJ1-3	CASSDRRGSGNTIYF	TGTGCCAGCAGTGACCGCAGGGGTTCCGGAAACACCATATATTTT
NA	TRBV6-2/TRBV6-3	NA	TRBJ1-1	CASQNLGFTEAFF	TGTGCCAGCCAGAATCTAGGGTTCACTGAAGCTTTCTTT
NA	TRBV7-2	NA	TRBJ1-4	CASSPQDGGSKLFF	TGTGCCAGCAGCCCCCAGGACGGGGGGTCTAAACTGTTTTTT
NA	TRBV20-1	NA	TRBJ1-5	CSAVGGNQPQHF	TGCAGTGCCGTGGGAGGCAATCAGCCCCAGCATTTT
NA	TRBV28	NA	TRBJ2-7	CASEVRDSYEQYF	TGTGCCAGCGAGGTCAGAGACTCCTACGAGCAGTACTTC
TRBD2	TRBV5-4	few	TRBJ2-1	CASSLDGGSGGIYNEQFF	TGTGCCAGCAGCTTGGATGGGGGTAGCGGGGGAATCTACAATGAGCAGTTCTTC
NA	TRBV6-1	NA	TRBJ1-1	CASSGTVNTEAFF	TGTGCCAGCAGTGGTACAGTGAACACTGAAGCTTTCTTT
NA	TRBV7-2	few	TRBJ2-2	CASSKTRAGVLITGELFF	TGTGCCAGCAGCAAAACGAGAGCAGGGGTTCTAATCACCGGGGAGCTGTTTTTT
NA	TRBV12-3/TRBV12-4	NA	TRBJ2-7	CASSSSWGEQYF	TGTGCCAGCAGTTCGTCCTGGGGCGAGCAGTACTTC
NA	TRBV4-1	NA	TRBJ1-2	CASSQEPGSYGYTF	TGCGCCAGCAGCCAAGAGCCGGGGAGCTATGGCTACACCTTC
NA	TRBV4-3	NA	TRBJ2-1	CASSLQDRRIYNEQFF	TGCGCCAGCAGCCTCCAAGACCGCCGAATATACAATGAGCAGTTCTTC
NA	TRBV20-1	NA	TRBJ1-1	CSASVLGGLNTEAFF	TGCAGTGCTAGTGTCTTGGGGGGGCTGAACACTGAAGCTTTCTTT
TRBD1	TRBV6-2/TRBV6-3	NA	TRBJ2-7	CASRFSGTGVEIGYEQYF	TGTGCCAGCAGATTCTCCGGGACAGGGGTCGAAATAGGCTACGAGCAGTACTTC
NA	TRBV7-2	NA	TRBJ1-6	CASSLYPRGKRPPLHF	TGTGCCAGCAGCTTATACCCGCGGGGGAAGAGGCCACCCCTCCACTTT
NA	TRBV7-6	NA	TRBJ1-6	CASSALVGRIDSPLHF	TGTGCCAGCAGCGCACTCGTGGGACGTATTGATTCACCCCTCCACTTT
TRBD2	TRBV7-7	NA	TRBJ2-7	CASSLKTGLAVYEQYF	TGTGCCAGCAGCTTAAAGACGGGACTAGCTGTGTACGAGCAGTACTTC
NA	TRBV27	NA	TRBJ1-5	CASSLREDQPQHF	TGTGCCAGCAGTCTGAGGGAGGATCAGCCCCAGCATTTT
TRBD1	TRBV7-6	few	TRBJ2-1	CASSHAGGAFNEQFF	TGTGCCAGCAGCCATGCAGGGGGCGCCTTCAATGAGCAGTTCTTC
NA	TRBV28	once	TRBJ2-3	CASSLGWTGGPSTDTQYF	TGTGCCAGCAGTTTGGGGTGGACGGGGGGCCCTAGCACAGATACGCAGTATTTC
NA	TRBV11-2	NA	TRBJ2-3	CASSSGTLLRFRTDTQYF	TGTGCCAGCAGCTCCGGGACCCTACTTCGGTTTCGCACAGATACGCAGTATTTT
TRBD1	TRBV25-1	NA	TRBJ2-7	CASSAGQNPPKQYF	TGTGCCAGCAGTGCGGGACAGAACCCCCCTAAGCAGTACTTC
NA	TRBV4-3	NA	TRBJ2-7	CASSQDWREFPDEQYF	TGCGCCAGCAGCCAAGATTGGAGGGAGTTCCCAGATGAGCAGTACTTC
NA	TRBV12-3/TRBV12-4	few	TRBJ1-1	CASRNSGRRTEAFF	TGTGCCAGCAGGAATTCAGGGAGGAGGACTGAAGCTTTCTTT
NA	TRBV18	NA	TRBJ1-2	CASSPPNRGHTHGYTF	TGTGCCAGCTCACCACCGAATAGAGGGCATACGCACGGCTACACCTTC
TRBD2	TRBV7-9	NA	TRBJ2-7	CASSPWGPGLDYEQYF	TGTGCCAGCAGCCCATGGGGGCCGGGACTAGACTACGAGCAGTACTTC
NA	TRBV4-1	few	TRBJ2-1	CASSQRPRTYNEQFF	TGCGCCAGCAGCCAACGGCCACGTACCTACAATGAGCAGTTCTTC
NA	TRBV6-1	NA	TRBJ2-7	CASSPQYEQYF	TGTGCCAGCAGTCCTCAGTACGAGCAGTACTTC
TRBD2	TRBV11-1	few	TRBJ2-3	CASSSRVAGRGADTQYF	TGTGCCAGCAGCTCCAGGGTAGCGGGCCGCGGGGCAGATACGCAGTATTTT
NA	TRBV24-1	NA	TRBJ2-5	CATSDKFREPGHKETQYF	TGTGCCACCAGTGACAAATTTAGGGAACCGGGACACAAAGAGACCCAGTACTTC
NA	TRBV5-6	few	TRBJ2-1	CATPLGSGVDEQFF	TGTGCCACCCCCCTGGGGTCGGGGGTCGATGAGCAGTTCTTC